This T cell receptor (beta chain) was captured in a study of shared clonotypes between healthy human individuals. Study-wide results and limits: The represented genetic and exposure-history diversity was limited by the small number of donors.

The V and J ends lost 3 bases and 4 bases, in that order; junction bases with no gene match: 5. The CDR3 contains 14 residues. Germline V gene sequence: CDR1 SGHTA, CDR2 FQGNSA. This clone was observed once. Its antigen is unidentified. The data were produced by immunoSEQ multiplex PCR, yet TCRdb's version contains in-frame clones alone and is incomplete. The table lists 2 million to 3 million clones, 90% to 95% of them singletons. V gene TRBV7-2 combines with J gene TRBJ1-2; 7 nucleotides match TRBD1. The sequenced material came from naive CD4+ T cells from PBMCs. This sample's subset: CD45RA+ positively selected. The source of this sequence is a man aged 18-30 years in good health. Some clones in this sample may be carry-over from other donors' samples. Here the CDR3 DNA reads TGTGCCAGCAGCTTTTATAGGGGGCTCTATGGCTACACCTTC. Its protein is CASSFYRGLYGYTF.